The 26 T cell receptor beta chains presented below share a single source sample, sequenced in a study of control samples from healthy donors and cancer patients. The data were produced by immunoSEQ multiplex PCR, yet TCRdb's version contains in-frame clones alone and is incomplete. The sample includes under 150,000 clones, nearly 90% of them seen just once. Sequencing was done on a sample of PBMCs. These receptors originate from a middle-aged man with head and neck cancer.

This chain joins TRBV19 and TRBJ2-2; D unclear. V dropped 7 bases and J dropped 6 bases, with 12 bases sitting between them. Germline values: CDR1 LNHDA, CDR2 SQIVND (reference sequence). The CDR3 consists of 13 residues. As DNA, the CDR3 is TGTGCCAGTACCCCAACCAAGGCCGGGGAGCTGTTTTTT. It translates to CASTPTKAGELFF.

The J gene is TRBJ2-7, the V gene TRBV2, with 10 bases identical to TRBD2. From germline, CDR1 is SNHLY and CDR2 FYNNEI. There are 13 residues in the CDR3. After removal of 9 bases from V and 0 bases from J, the junction contained 2 bases not matched to a gene. This CDR3 is CASKREGSYEQYF. The CDR3 DNA is TGTGCCAGTAAGCGGGAGGGCTCCTACGAGCAGTACTTC.

This chain uses TRBV19 with TRBJ2-3, with D unresolved. The CDR3 runs to 13 residues. The V end was cut by 5 bases, the J end by 1 base, with 7 bases between. CDR1 and CDR2 from the germline V gene are LNHDA and SQIVND (reference sequence). The DNA for the CDR3 is TGTGCCAGTAGTGGGCCGGGCACAGATACGCAGTATTTT. Encoded protein: CASSGPGTDTQYF.

This sequence joins TRBV2 and TRBJ2-1; D uncertain. The CDR3 is 12 residues long. V lost 4 bases and J lost 4, with 5 bases in between. Germline CDR1 reads SNHLY; CDR2 reads FYNNEI. CDR3 sequence (DNA): TGTGCCAGCAGTGGGGATTACAATGAGCAGTTCTTC. It translates to CASSGDYNEQFF.

The rearrangement joins TRBV19 to TRBJ2-2; a weak D match, TRBD1 (5 bases). Germline CDR1 reads LNHDA; CDR2 reads SQIVND (reference sequence). Trimming pared 5 bases from V and 0 bases from J, leaving 19 bases between. The CDR3 has 18 residues. CDR3 sequence (DNA): TGTGCCAGTAGTCCCCAGGGTGGGGCCATCGCGAACACCGGGGAGCTGTTTTTT. Translated: CASSPQGGAIANTGELFF.

The gene calls are TRBV7-9 and TRBJ2-1, with 9 nucleotides matching TRBD2. Germline CDR1 reads SEHNR; CDR2 reads FQNEAQ (reference sequence). This CDR3 contains 17 residues. V shed 5 bases and J 3 bases; nucleotides not matched to a gene: 11. CDR3: CASSGTTSGFDYNEQFF. Here the CDR3 DNA reads TGTGCCAGCAGCGGGACTACTAGCGGGTTCGACTACAATGAGCAGTTCTTC. Full variable domain (outside the CDR3, taken from reference TRBV7-9 and TRBJ2-1): DTGVSQNPRHKITKRGQNVTFRCDPISEHNRLYWYRQTLGQGPEFLTYFQNEAQLEKSRLLSDRFSAERPKGSFSTLEIQRTEQGDSAMYLCASSGTTSGFDYNEQFFGPGTRLTVL.

The chain links TRBV29-1 to TRBJ1-3; 7 bases are shared with TRBD1. CDR3 size: 13 residues. With V trimmed by 3 bases and J by 4 bases, 3 bases remained unmatched. CDR1 and CDR2 (germline): SQVTM, ANQGSEA. CDR3 sequence (DNA): TGCAGCGTTGAGGGGGACAGAGGAAACACCATATATTTT. Its protein is CSVEGDRGNTIYF.

Here the CDR3 reads CASSKGQAYEQYF. The CDR3 DNA follows: TGCGCCAGCAGTAAAGGACAGGCCTACGAGCAGTACTTC. The chain combines TRBV10-1 with TRBJ2-7; 7 nucleotides match TRBD1. Trimming at V came to 5 bases and at J to 2 bases, leaving 3 bases not matched to a gene. This CDR3 region has 13 residues. Germline V gene sequence: CDR1 WNHNN, CDR2 SYGVQD (reference sequence).

The chain recombines TRBV24-1 with TRBJ2-7, with 10 bases matching TRBD2. Germline V gene sequence: CDR1 KGHDR, CDR2 SFDVKD. This CDR3 comprises 16 residues. The V and J ends lost 2 bases and 2 bases, in that order; junction bases with no gene match: 5. The DNA for the CDR3 is TGTGCCACCAGTGATTCAGGACTAGCGGACACCTACGAGCAGTACTTC. The encoded protein is CATSDSGLADTYEQYF.

V usage is TRBV28 and J usage is TRBJ2-2, with TRBD1 matching 8 bases. Germline CDR1 is MDHEN and CDR2 is SYDVKM. The CDR3 covers 17 residues. V shed 7 bases and J 0 bases; nucleotides not matched to a gene: 10. The CDR3 bases are TGTGCCAGCACTACACATCCAGGGGGCTCGAACACCGGGGAGCTGTTTTTT. It is translated as CASTTHPGGSNTGELFF.

This chain links TRBV6-5 with TRBJ1-1; TRBD1 aligns across 7 bases. The V gene's germline CDR1 is MNHEY and CDR2 SVGAGI. With 6 bases clipped from V and 0 bases from J, the junction kept 4 bases outside the gene matches. This CDR3 region has 14 residues. The CDR3 protein is CASSYRGLNTEAFF. In DNA, the CDR3 is TGTGCCAGCAGCTACAGGGGCCTGAACACTGAAGCTTTCTTT.

J is TRBJ2-3 and V is TRBV7-2; 7 bases are a match to TRBD1. From germline, CDR1 is SGHTA and CDR2 FQGNSA. CDR3 length: 15 amino acids. Trimming removed 2 bases from V and 5 bases from J; junction bases left unmatched: 7. CDR3: CASSLNLGGVDTQYF. The CDR3 coding sequence is TGTGCCAGCAGCTTAAATCTAGGGGGCGTAGATACGCAGTATTTT.

The chain recombines TRBV6-2 or TRBV6-3 with TRBJ2-2; D not resolved. From germline, CDR1 is MNHEY and CDR2 SVGEGT. CDR3 length: 16 amino acids. V was trimmed by 0 bases and J by 0 bases, leaving 8 bases between them. The CDR3 DNA follows: TGTGCCAGCAGTTACTCCCCTAGATCGAACACCGGGGAGCTGTTTTTT. Residues: CASSYSPRSNTGELFF.

V gene TRBV10-3 combines with J gene TRBJ2-1, with D possibly TRBD1 on 5 matching bases. The germline CDR1 and CDR2 sequences are ENHRY and SYGVKD. This CDR3 is built from 15 residues. With 4 bases removed from V and 4 bases from J, the gap between germline ends came to 14 bases. This CDR3 is CAISVRTGEYNEQFF. The CDR3 nucleotides read TGTGCCATCAGTGTTAGAACAGGAGAGTACAATGAGCAGTTCTTC.

This chain joins TRBV9 and TRBJ1-2; TRBD1 aligns across 7 bases. This CDR3 is 15 amino acids long. Trimming cost V 1 base and J 4 bases; bases outside gene matches: 7. Germline CDR1 and CDR2: SGDLS and YYNGEE. The CDR3 DNA follows: TGTGCCAGCAGCGTACAGGGGGGTACCGGCTATGGCTACACCTTC. It is translated as CASSVQGGTGYGYTF. Full variable domain (missing parts from reference TRBV9 and TRBJ1-2): DSGVTQTPKHLITATGQRVTLRCSPRSGDLSVYWYQQSLDQGLQFLIQYYNGEERAKGNILERFSAQQFPDLHSELNLSSLELGDSALYFCASSVQGGTGYGYTFGSGTRLTVV.

Only a few counts were recorded for this clone. This rearrangement joins TRBV4-1 to TRBJ1-2, with unresolved D. CDR1 is MGHRA and CDR2 is YSYEKL in the germline V gene. This CDR3 has 15 amino acids. The ends were cut back, 0 bases at V and 5 bases at J, with 13 bases in the middle. The CDR3 bases are TGCGCCAGCAGCCAAGAGTCGGCCAGTAAATATGGCTACACCTTC. Translating gives CASSQESASKYGYTF.

The rearrangement links TRBV5-1 to TRBJ1-5; no clear D. Germline CDR1 SGHRS, CDR2 YFSETQ. Trimming took 1 base from V and 8 from J, leaving 13 bases between them. The CDR3 runs 14 residues. The CDR3 region is CASSLQGVGEPQHF. In DNA form, the CDR3 reads TGCGCCAGCAGCTTGCAAGGAGTGGGTGAGCCCCAGCATTTT.

The V call is TRBV5-1, the J call TRBJ2-2; D ambiguous. The CDR3 length is 14 residues. Germline CDR1 SGHRS, CDR2 YFSETQ. V shed 0 bases and J shed 5 bases, with 8 bases lying between them. This CDR3 is CASSLGSLTGELFF. CDR3 sequence (DNA): TGCGCCAGCAGCTTGGGCAGCCTTACCGGGGAGCTGTTTTTT.

This chain uses TRBV24-1 with TRBJ2-1; unclear D gene. Germline CDR1 and CDR2: KGHDR and SFDVKD. The CDR3 length is 16 residues. The germline V and J ends were trimmed by 1 base and 1 base, with 10 bases remaining between them. The CDR3 loop is CATSDFRSPSYNEQFF. CDR3 DNA: TGTGCCACCAGTGATTTCCGGAGCCCATCCTACAATGAGCAGTTCTTC.

The genes are TRBV18 and TRBJ2-3; 7 nucleotides line up with TRBD1. The CDR3 has 18 amino acids. V lost 1 base to trimming and J lost 0 bases; unmatched junction nucleotides: 10. The V gene's germline CDR1 is KGHSH and CDR2 LQKENI. CDR3 nucleotide sequence: TGTGCCAGCTCACCACATGGGGGACAGACCTCTAGCACAGATACGCAGTATTTT. Protein sequence: CASSPHGGQTSSTDTQYF. Looking up the rest from reference TRBV18 and TRBJ2-3 gives the full variable domain: NAGVMQNPRHLVRRRGQEARLRCSPMKGHSHVYWYRQLPEEGLKFMVYLQKENIIDESGMPKERFSAEFPKEGPSILRIQQVVRGDSAAYFCASSPHGGQTSSTDTQYFGPGTRLTVL.

V is TRBV6-2 or TRBV6-3 and J is TRBJ1-6, with TRBD1 as a possible D gene (6 bases). Germline V gives CDR1 MNHEY, CDR2 SVGEGT. With 4 bases removed from V and 9 bases from J, the gap between germline ends came to 16 bases. CDR3 size: 15 residues. CDR3 sequence: CASSFVTGPASPLHF. In DNA form, the CDR3 reads TGTGCCAGCAGTTTTGTGACAGGCCCCGCTTCACCCCTCCACTTT.

Points on this clone: The same CDR3 also results from other DNA sequences found in this sample. The chain links TRBV5-1 to TRBJ2-3, with D uncertain. The CDR3 spans 12 residues. The germline V gene encodes CDR1 SGHRS and CDR2 YFSETQ. Between the trimmed V and J ends, which lost 5 bases and 2 bases, there was a span of 6 bases. The CDR3 loop is CASSSPTDTQYF. The CDR3 bases are TGCGCCAGCAGTTCGCCCACAGATACGCAGTATTTT.

The rearrangement uses TRBV24-1 and TRBJ1-1; TRBD1 matches 12 bases. The germline V gene encodes CDR1 KGHDR and CDR2 SFDVKD. CDR3 length: 15 amino acids. The trim removed 4 bases at V and 11 bases at J, leaving 10 bases unmatched. CDR3 nucleotides: TGTGCCACCAGTGACCCGGGACAGGGGGCGAGTTCGGCTTTCTTT. It is translated as CATSDPGQGASSAFF.

The chain combines TRBV30 with TRBJ2-5; no definite D call. The CDR3 has 11 residues. V was pared by 5 bases and J by 5 bases, with 9 bases between. CDR1 is GTSNPN, CDR2 SVGIG, per germline (reference sequence). The CDR3 loop reads CAWGFQETQYF. The CDR3 DNA reads TGTGCCTGGGGTTTCCAGGAGACCCAGTACTTC.

This chain uses TRBV19 with TRBJ1-5; D uncertain. V was shortened by 0 bases and J by 7 bases, with 7 bases between the two germline ends. From germline, CDR1 is LNHDA and CDR2 SQIVND (reference sequence). This CDR3 is built from 13 residues. The CDR3 nucleotides read TGTGCCAGTAGTATAGATCTTCTACAGCCCCAGCATTTT. It encodes CASSIDLLQPQHF.

This chain's CDR3 is CASCHQGSPLHF. For the CDR3, the DNA is TGTGCCAGTTGCCATCAAGGTTCACCCCTCCACTTT. The chain couples TRBV19 to TRBJ1-6; D unresolved. The CDR3 runs to 12 residues. Trimming pared 8 bases from V and 9 bases from J, leaving 11 bases between. Germline assignment: CDR1 LNHDA and CDR2 SQIVND (reference sequence). Variable domain in full (rest from reference TRBV19 and TRBJ1-6): DGGITQSPKYLFRKEGQNVTLSCEQNLNHDAMYWYRQDPGQGLRLIYYSQIVNDFQKGDIAEGYSVSREKKESFPLTVTSAQKNPTAFYLCASCHQGSPLHFGNGTRLTVT.